The source of this T cell receptor (beta chain) is a study of vaccination and CD4 T cells after COVID-19. With regard to this clonotype: Its target is unknown.

The V gene's germline CDR1 is SGHNT and CDR2 YYREEE (reference sequence). V was shortened by 0 bases and J by 0 bases, with 10 bases between the two germline ends. The CDR3 sequence is 15 residues long. TCRdb used MiXCR to reprocess the PCR reads, holding one entry per CDR3 protein. The sample holds 12,000 to 15,000 distinct CDR3 sequences, roughly 71% seen once. Findings of the study overall: The study found that a median approximately 90% of reactive clones in convalescent patients appeared only post-vaccination.

The sequence came from a human donor who had recovered from COVID-19. Sequencing was performed on CD4+ T cells from blood, taken after SARS-CoV-2 vaccination. The chain uses TRBV5-4 and TRBJ2-7, with D maybe TRBD2 (6 bases). The CDR3 spells CASSLVLASSYEQYF. The CDR3 region has the DNA TGTGCCAGCAGCTTGGTTCTAGCGTCCTCCTACGAGCAGTACTTC.